This TCR beta chain was recovered during a study of control samples from healthy donors and cancer patients. Produced via immunoSEQ multiplex PCR; TCRdb's table is partial and in-frame only. The sample lists some 130,000 clones, just under 95% occurring once. The origin of this receptor is a man aged 30 to 39 in good health. Sequencing was done on a sample of blood.

The CDR3 region has the DNA TGTGCCAGCAGCTTGGGGAGAAGTGGTGGCTACACCTTC. It yields the protein CASSLGRSGGYTF. The J gene is TRBJ1-2, the V gene TRBV5-5; D not certain. Germline CDR1 and CDR2: SGHKS and YYEKEE (reference sequence). The CDR3 loop spans 13 amino acids. V lost 0 bases to trimming and J lost 7 bases, with 10 bases between them.